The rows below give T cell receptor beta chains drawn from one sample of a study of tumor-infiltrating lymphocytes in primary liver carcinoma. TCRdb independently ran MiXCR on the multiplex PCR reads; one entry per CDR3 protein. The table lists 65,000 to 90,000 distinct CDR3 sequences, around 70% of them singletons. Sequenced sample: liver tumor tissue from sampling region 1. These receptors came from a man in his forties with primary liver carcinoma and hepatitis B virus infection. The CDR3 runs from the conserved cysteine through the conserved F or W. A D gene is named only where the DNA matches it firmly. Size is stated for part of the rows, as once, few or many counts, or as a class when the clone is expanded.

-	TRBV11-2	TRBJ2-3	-	TGTGCCAGCAGCTTAGTCGGTGCGGGGTCGGGTGAACATGCGCAGTATTTT	CASSLVGAGSGEHAQYF
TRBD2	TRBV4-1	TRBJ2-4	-	TGCGCCTGCAGCCAAGATTCGGGGGGGAGTAGTCCTGCCAAAAACATTCAGTACTTC	CACSQDSGGSSPAKNIQYF
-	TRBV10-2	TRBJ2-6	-	TGCGCCAGTGGTGTGGTCTCTGGGGCCAACGTCCTGACTTTC	CASGVVSGANVLTF
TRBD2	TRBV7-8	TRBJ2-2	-	TGTACCAGTAGCTTATCGGGACTAGCGGGAAGGACCGGGGAGCTGTTTTTT	CTSSLSGLAGRTGELFF
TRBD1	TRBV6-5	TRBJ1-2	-	TGTGCAAGCAGTCGCGAACAGGGGGCTAGCCATGCCTACACCTTC	CASSREQGASHAYTF
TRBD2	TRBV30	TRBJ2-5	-	TGTGCCTTTCACCACCGTACGGCTAGCGGACATGAGACCCATTACTTC	CAFHHRTASGHETHYF
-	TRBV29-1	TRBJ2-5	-	TGCAGCGTTGATCCGGGGCTGAAGGCCCAGTACTTT	CSVDPGLKAQYF
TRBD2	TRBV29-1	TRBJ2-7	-	TGCAGCGTTGAAGGTATTAGCGGGAGAAGGGAGCAGTACTTC	CSVEGISGRREQYF
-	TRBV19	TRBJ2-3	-	TGTGCCAGTAGTAGGGGACTCCAAGATACGCAGTATTTT	CASSRGLQDTQYF
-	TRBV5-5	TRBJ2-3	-	TGTGCCAGCAGCTTGCATGACAGGGAGGATATGGAGTATTTT	CASSLHDREDMEYF
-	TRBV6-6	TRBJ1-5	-	TGCGCCAGCGGTTACGGAGTAGAGTATAGCAATCAGCCCCAGCATTTT	CASGYGVEYSNQPQHF
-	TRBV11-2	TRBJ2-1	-	TGTACCAGCAGCCTCTCCTACCGGGGTCCCGCGAAACGGGTTCGCTCCTACAATGAGCAGTTCTTC	CTSSLSYRGPAKRVRSYNEQFF
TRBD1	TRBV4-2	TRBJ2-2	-	TGTGCCAGTGGGACAGGGGCGGGCGGGGAGCTGTTTTTT	CASGTGAGGELFF
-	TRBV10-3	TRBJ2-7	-	TGTACCACGTCGACCAGCGTGGGCCTGGACGAGCAGTACTTC	CTTSTSVGLDEQYF
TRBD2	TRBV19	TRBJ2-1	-	TGTGCCAGTCAACTAGCGGGAGTAGTGAACAATGTGCAGTTCTTC	CASQLAGVVNNVQFF
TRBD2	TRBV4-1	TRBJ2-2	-	TGCGCCAGCCAAGAGGGCCCACTAGCGGGAGGTCCAGCGAACACCGGGGACCTGTTTTTT	CASQEGPLAGGPANTGDLFF
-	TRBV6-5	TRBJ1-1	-	TGTATCAGCAGTTACAGGGAGAACACTGAAGCTTTCTTT	CISSYRENTEAFF
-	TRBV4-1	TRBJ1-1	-	TGCACCAGCACCCTAAGTGGTATGAGCACTGAAGCTTTCTTT	CTSTLSGMSTEAFF
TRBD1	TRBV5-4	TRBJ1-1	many	TGTGCCAGCAGCTTGGATTGGCGCCTGGCAGGCGACAGGGGTGAAGCTTTCTTT	CASSLDWRLAGDRGEAFF
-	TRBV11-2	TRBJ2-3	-	TGTGCCTACAGCCAAGGAACTCCAGGCACAGATACGCAGTATTTT	CAYSQGTPGTDTQYF
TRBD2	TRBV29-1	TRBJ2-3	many	TGCAGCGTTGAAGGGTCGAGACCGACTAGCGGGCTCACAGATACGCAGTATTTT	CSVEGSRPTSGLTDTQYF
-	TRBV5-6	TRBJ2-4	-	TGTGCCAACAGCTTGTTAGGGGGATTAGGAAGCATTCAGTACTTC	CANSLLGGLGSIQYF
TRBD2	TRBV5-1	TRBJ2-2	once	TGCGCCACCAGCTTCCGCACTAGCGAGAACACCGGGGAGCTGCTTTTT	CATSFRTSENTGELLF
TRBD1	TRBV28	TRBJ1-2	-	TGTGCCAGCAGTCTTTCCGGGACAGGGGGCTATGGCTACACCTTC	CASSLSGTGGYGYTF
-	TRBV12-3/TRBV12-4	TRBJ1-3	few	TGTACCAGCAGTTTTGATGGGGGAGGTGGAAACACCATATATTTT	CTSSFDGGGGNTIYF
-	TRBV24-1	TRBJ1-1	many	TGTGCCACCAGTGATCCCTCGGGCGGGGGCACTGAAGCTTTCTTT	CATSDPSGGGTEAFF
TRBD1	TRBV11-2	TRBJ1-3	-	TGTGCCAGCAGCATGGGACAGGGCAGCCCTGGAAACACCATATATTTT	CASSMGQGSPGNTIYF
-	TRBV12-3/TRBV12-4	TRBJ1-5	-	TGTGCCAGCAGTTTCTCGAGGGGGGCTATTGGCAATCAGCCCCAACATTTT	CASSFSRGAIGNQPQHF
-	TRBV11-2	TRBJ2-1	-	TGTGGCAGCAGCTTAACCGACGGAGCCTACGAGCAGTTCTTT	CGSSLTDGAYEQFF
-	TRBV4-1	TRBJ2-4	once	TGCGCCGACAGCCAAGCCTCGGGGAAAAACATTCAGTACTTC	CADSQASGKNIQYF
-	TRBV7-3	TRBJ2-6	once	TGTGCCAGCAGCTTAAACGCAGCTAGCTCTGGGGCCAACATCCTGACTTTC	CASSLNAASSGANILTF